The present entry profiles one T cell receptor beta chain with its context. Its antigen is as yet unknown. The naive CD8 fraction comprised CD45RO-negative cells positively selected for CCR7 and excluded terminally differentiated effector memory CD45RA+ cells. Measured with immunoSEQ multiplex PCR; TCRdb has only the in-frame clones, and not every one. In the table there are under 700,000 clones, around 96% of which are singletons. This entry comes from a study of shared clonotypes between healthy human individuals. Whole-study findings and limits: What naive subsets generally showed was a larger estimated richness than memory subsets showed.

What was sequenced was naive CD8+ T cells sorted from blood. The TCR was taken from a woman aged 30 to 39 in good health.

Written as DNA, the CDR3 is TGTGCCAGCAGTTTGGTGGGCAGGGCCCTCTCAGAGACCCAGTACTTC. It yields the protein CASSLVGRALSETQYF. The chain joins TRBV28 to TRBJ2-5, with a possible D match to TRBD1 (5 bases). This CDR3 has 16 amino acids. V lost 3 bases and J 4 bases, leaving 18 bases between the germline ends. Germline V gene sequence: CDR1 MDHEN, CDR2 SYDVKM.